Shown below are 11 T cell receptor beta chains from a single sample sequenced in a study of identical twins. TCRdb re-called the 5' RACE reads through MiXCR, storing one row per CDR3 protein. The sample lists roughly 690,000 distinct CDR3 sequences, approximately 6.1% occurring once. The sample was naive T cells sorted from blood. Receptor source: a man between 18 and 29 years old in good health.

This clonotype was observed many times. The rearrangement links TRBV29-1 to TRBJ2-7, with D unclear. From germline, CDR1 is SQVTM and CDR2 ANQGSEA. Trimming shortened V by 4 bases and J by 4 bases, and 5 bases separated the two germline ends. The CDR3 runs to 10 residues. DNA for the CDR3: TGCAGCGTTGTGGATTACGAGCAGTACTTC. It codes for CSVVDYEQYF.

In the case of this clonotype: This CDR3 is missing its conserved last phenylalanine or tryptophan, likely due to a read error. This rearrangement joins TRBV4-1 to TRBJ2-3; TRBD2 matches 8 bases. The CDR3 runs to 17 residues. Trimming took 0 bases from V and 4 from J; bases not matched to a gene: 9. CDR1 is MGHRA, CDR2 YSYEKL, per germline. The CDR3 spells CASSQDLSRAGADTQYS. CDR3 DNA: TGCGCCAGCAGCCAAGATTTATCCCGAGCGGGGGCAGATACGCAGTATTCT.

This clonotype has ten or more counts. This chain joins TRBV20-1 and TRBJ2-1, with 10 bases identical to TRBD2. J was trimmed by 3 bases and V by 1 base; bases with no gene match: 9. The CDR3 covers 17 residues. Germline CDR1 and CDR2: DFQATT and SNEGSKA (reference sequence). The CDR3 nucleotides read TGCAGTGCTAGAGCTCTAGCGGGAGCCACTTACTACAATGAGCAGTTCTTC. Its protein product is CSARALAGATYYNEQFF.

V and J are TRBV20-1 and TRBJ2-3; 8 nucleotides match TRBD2. V was pared by 5 bases and J by 6 bases, with 13 bases of the junction left unmatched. The CDR3 totals 15 residues. Germline V gives CDR1 DFQATT, CDR2 SNEGSKA (reference sequence). CDR3 in amino acids: CSAGRRERGTDTQYF. As DNA, the CDR3 is TGCAGTGCTGGCCGCCGGGAGCGGGGGACGGATACGCAGTATTTT.

This clonotype was seen at least ten times. The V gene is TRBV9, the J gene TRBJ2-3; 9 bases line up with TRBD2. Germline values: CDR1 SGDLS, CDR2 YYNGEE. After removal of 0 bases from V and 4 bases from J, the junction contained 6 bases not matched to a gene. The CDR3 consists of 16 residues. CDR3 bases: TGTGCCAGCAGCGTAGATGCGGGAGGGCCCCCAGATACGCAGTATTTT. Translating gives CASSVDAGGPPDTQYF. The full variable domain, rest sourced from reference TRBV9 and TRBJ2-3, is DSGVTQTPKHLITATGQRVTLRCSPRSGDLSVYWYQQSLDQGLQFLIQYYNGEERAKGNILERFSAQQFPDLHSELNLSSLELGDSALYFCASSVDAGGPPDTQYFGPGTRLTVL.

This clonotype has ten or more counts. CDR3 sequence: CATRRLGGNEQFF. CDR3 coding DNA: TGTGCCACCCGGAGACTAGGTGGTAATGAGCAGTTCTTC. This chain connects TRBV24-1 to TRBJ2-1; D is possibly TRBD2 (6 bases). V lost 9 bases and J 7 bases, leaving 15 bases between the germline ends. The CDR3 consists of 13 residues. Germline CDR1 is KGHDR and CDR2 is SFDVKD.

This clonotype was observed many times. The rearrangement links TRBV5-1 to TRBJ1-1; D gene unclear. V gave up 2 bases and J gave up 2 bases, with 10 bases separating them. The CDR3 runs 14 residues. The germline V gene has CDR1 SGHRS and CDR2 YFSETQ. The CDR3 sequence is CASSFGPSNTEAFF. CDR3 bases: TGCGCCAGCAGCTTTGGCCCGTCCAACACTGAAGCTTTCTTT.

Only a few counts were recorded for this clonotype. V is TRBV27 and J is TRBJ2-7, with D possibly matching TRBD1 (6 bases). This CDR3 region has 14 residues. Germline V gene sequence: CDR1 MNHEY, CDR2 SMNVEV (reference sequence). Trimming cost V 5 bases and J 2 bases, with 13 bases left between them. In DNA, the CDR3 is TGTGCCAGCAGTCTTGGGGACACAGCCTACGAGCAGTACTTC. Translated, it gives CASSLGDTAYEQYF.

Ten or more counts support this clonotype. The chain combines TRBV12-3 or TRBV12-4 with TRBJ1-2; TRBD1 matches at 7 bases. Unmatched junction bases numbered 3, after V lost 0 bases and J lost 2 bases. CDR3 size: 15 residues. The DNA for the CDR3 is TGTGCCAGCAGTTTAGCCCGACAGGGAAACTATGGCTACACCTTC. Translated, it gives CASSLARQGNYGYTF.

In this sample, this clonotype turned up many times. V and J are TRBV12-3 or TRBV12-4 and TRBJ2-1; D gene ambiguous. The CDR3 is made up of 16 amino acids. The ends were cut back, 0 bases at V and 8 bases at J, with 17 bases in the middle. The CDR3 DNA follows: TGTGCCAGCAGTTTAGCGCTGATAGCTATGTCCGATGAGCAGTTCTTC. As protein: CASSLALIAMSDEQFF.

Ten or more counts support this clonotype. The rearrangement joins TRBV9 to TRBJ2-2; 10 bases are shared with TRBD2. CDR3 size: 16 residues. V shed 4 bases and J 7 bases; nucleotides not matched to a gene: 10. Per germline, CDR1 SGDLS and CDR2 YYNGEE. Here the CDR3 DNA reads TGTGCCAGCAGCCCAGGGCTAGCGGGAGCCGGCGGGGAGCTGTTTTTT. Translating it yields CASSPGLAGAGGELFF.